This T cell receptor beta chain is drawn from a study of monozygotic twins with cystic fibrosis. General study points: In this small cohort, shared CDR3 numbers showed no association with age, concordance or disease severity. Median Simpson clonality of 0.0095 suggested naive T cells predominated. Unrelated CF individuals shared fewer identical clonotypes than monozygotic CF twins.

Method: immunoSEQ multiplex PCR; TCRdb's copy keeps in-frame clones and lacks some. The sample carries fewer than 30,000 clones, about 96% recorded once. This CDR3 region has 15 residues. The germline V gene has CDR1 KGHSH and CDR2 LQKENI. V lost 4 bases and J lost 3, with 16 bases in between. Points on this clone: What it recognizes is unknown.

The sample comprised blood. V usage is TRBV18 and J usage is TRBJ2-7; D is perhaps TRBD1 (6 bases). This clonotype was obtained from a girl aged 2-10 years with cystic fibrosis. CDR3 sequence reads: CASSRPGHGYYEQYF. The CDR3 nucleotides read TGTGCCAGCTCACGACCGGGACATGGGTACTACGAGCAGTACTTC.